This T cell receptor beta chain was obtained from a study of blood T cells in healthy people across ages (dated by TCRdb to between 2015 and 2017). In terms of the full investigation: Template switching captured roughly one uniquely barcoded TCR beta cDNA molecule per two T cells in model experiments. To track age-related changes in TCR beta repertoire diversity, the study relied on deep sequencing normalized with unique cDNA molecular identifiers. Four age groups were formed from the donors: young (average around 15 years), middle-aged (roughly 38), aged (about 62) and long-lived (around 80). The study analyzed two additional independent replicas of 1 million unique cDNA reads from the same blood draw for two donors, one aged 18 to 30 and one aged 80 or older. The research as a whole found: The long-lived group showed more naive CD4+ T cells, fewer expanded clones and increased TCR diversity than the aged group, suggesting age selection. Total diversity estimates from one million sequenced T cells were considered lower bounds and underestimates. Bulk unsorted PBMC profiling prevented conclusive comparison of naive and antigen-experienced compartments. There was a strong correlation between observed TCR beta diversity and the percentage of naive T cells measured by flow cytometry. Observed TCR beta diversity per million T cells fell roughly linearly with age, and a significant reduction was already apparent by age roughly 40. The CMV infection status of donors was not known, potentially confounding age-related changes in expanded clonotypes.

The roughly 42 donors, aged about 6 to 90 years, were systemically healthy Caucasian individuals from Russia. Each donor gave approximately 9.4 milliliters of peripheral blood, drawn into EDTA-treated Vacutainer tubes. Ficoll-Paque density-gradient centrifugation was used to isolate PBMCs, with at least 6 million per sample. Trizol reagent was used to extract total RNA from PBMCs, with at least 6 micrograms per sample. The percentages of naive CD45RAhigh/CD27high T cells were determined by flow cytometry on a PBMC aliquot from every donor. Comments on this clonotype: Its antigen is still unknown. Within one base of it there is no much larger clone, and no base qualities were kept.

The library was obtained by 5' RACE. The sample was run on an Illumina HiSeq 2500. A second PCR of 7 to 11 cycles was run with a J-beta primer mix and a sample-barcoded 5' primer. A unique molecular identifier was introduced onto each TCR beta cDNA molecule by a template-switch 5' adaptor carrying 12 random nucleotides. Each sample yielded at least 3 million CDR3-containing paired-end reads. First-strand cDNA was synthesized from all RNA with the Mint cDNA synthesis kit, primed by a TRBC-specific oligonucleotide. All cDNA was treated with uracil-DNA glycosylase and then went through a first 18-cycle PCR with the universal primers M1SS and BC2_uni_R. Per the authors' processing: For normalization, 1 million high-quality reads, each with a distinct molecular identifier, were randomly selected from each sample. Reads with shared molecular identifiers were discarded instead of being binned into consensus sequences. MiTCR, run with a Q25 quality threshold and the strictest error-elimination algorithm, handled CDR3 identification, clonotype clustering and error correction. A nonparametric unseen species model with Euler transformation was used to estimate lower-bound total TCR beta diversity. In-frame beta chains were kept once TCRdb had trimmed the public reads at Q25 with fastp and called clones with MiXCR. Rows with one shared CDR3 protein collapse into an entry with the most common genes and DNA. TCRdb's processing, not the authors', yielded these V and J calls. This sample lists hundreds of thousands of distinct CDR3 sequences; 20% to 30% were detected once. The ten largest clones add up to 3% of the sample.

V and J lose 3 bases and 2 bases, and a span of 7 bases separates them. Measured from the cysteine to the phenylalanine, the CDR3 is 13 residues long. Solely the CDR3 DNA is kept, with 39 bases framed from the first base. CDR1 MNHEY and CDR2 SVGEGT are derived from the germline V gene. The same sample was also used in a study of T cells of mothers and their children. Reported in the second study: Nine systemically healthy Caucasian individuals served as donors, namely three mothers together with their six children. cDNA synthesis used all of the extracted RNA, with roughly 1.5 ug of RNA in each 15 ul reaction. In the second PCR, the M1S primer introduced both the sample barcodes and 2-4 random nucleotides. Each mother yielded over 10 million TCR beta CDR3 reads and each child roughly 3 million reads. TCR recombination output is similarly shaped by thymic selection in related and unrelated pairs, with a minor effect exerted by inherited differences. Normalized repertoire overlap was always found to be slightly, but never significantly, higher in related mother-child pairs than in unrelated mother-child pairs. No persistent microchimeric T cell clones were detected, at a sensitivity of around 100 clones per million clonotypes. Deep NGS was used in the study to compare the TCR beta repertoires of mothers and children and to look for features that separate related mother-child pairs from unrelated individuals. Mothers averaged about 40 +/- 4 years of age and children averaged around 10 +/- 4 years. Libraries were sequenced on Illumina HiSeq 2000 with 100+100 nt paired-end reads after adapter ligation with NEBNext reagents. To avoid cross-contamination, the mother libraries and the child libraries were prepared a month apart and sequenced in separate runs. For each donor, between about 450,000 and 2,300,000 distinct TCR beta clonotypes were identified. Naive TCR beta clonotypes were estimated from low-frequency clonotypes matched to each donor's FACS-determined naive share, without sorting.

The chain is made from TRBV6-2 or TRBV6-3 and TRBJ1-2; no D gene can be assigned with confidence. The origin of this receptor is a boy between 5 and 17 years old in good health. Sequencing was done on a sample of blood. The nucleotide sequence reads as follows: TGTGCCAGCAGTTATCAGGACAACTATGGCTACACCTTC. Translation gives CASSYQDNYGYTF.